This T cell receptor (beta chain) was profiled in a study of regulatory T cells in long-lasting Graves disease. Regarding time point: newly diagnosed GD, antithyroid drugs for less than 3 months. Extracted RNA from PBMCs served as the source of the TCR library. Diagnoses of Graves' disease were made by American Thyroid Association guidelines. Both iRepertoire HTBI primers and Arm-PCR of CDR3 regions were used to build the TCR beta libraries. One entry per CDR3 protein, called by TCRdb with MiXCR from the multiplex PCR reads. The data hold approximately 300,000 distinct CDR3 sequences, with more than 15% observed a single time. General study points: Preferential use of TRBV28, TRBJ1-2 and TRBJ2-5 was seen in persistent disease.

At least ten counts were recorded for this clonotype. No antigen is known for it. There are 18 residues in the CDR3. Unmatched junction bases numbered 16, after V lost 4 bases and J lost 2 bases. In germline, CDR1 is LNHDA, CDR2 SQIVND (reference sequence). This clonotype was sampled from a female donor with Graves disease. This chain uses TRBV19 with TRBJ2-7; 8 nucleotides match TRBD2. This material consisted of peripheral blood mononuclear cells (PBMCs), taken at new diagnosis, from a patient treated with antithyroid drugs. Here the CDR3 DNA reads TGTGCCAGTAGTAAATCCTCGGGACTAGGGGGGGCGACCTACGAGCAGTACTTC. As protein: CASSKSSGLGGATYEQYF.